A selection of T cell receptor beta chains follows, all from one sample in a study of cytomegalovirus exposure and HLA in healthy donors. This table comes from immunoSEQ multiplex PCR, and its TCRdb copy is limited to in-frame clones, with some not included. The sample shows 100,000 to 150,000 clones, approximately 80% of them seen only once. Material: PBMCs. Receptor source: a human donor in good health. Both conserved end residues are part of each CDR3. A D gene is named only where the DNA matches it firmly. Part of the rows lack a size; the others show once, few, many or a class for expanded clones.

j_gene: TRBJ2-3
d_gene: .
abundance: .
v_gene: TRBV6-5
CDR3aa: CASKVTASTDTQYF
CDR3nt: TGTGCCAGCAAGGTTACAGCCAGCACAGATACGCAGTATTTT

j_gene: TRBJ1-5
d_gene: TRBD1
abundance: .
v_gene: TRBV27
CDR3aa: CASSLVAGGHQPQHF
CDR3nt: TGTGCCAGCAGTTTAGTCGCAGGGGGCCATCAGCCCCAGCATTTT

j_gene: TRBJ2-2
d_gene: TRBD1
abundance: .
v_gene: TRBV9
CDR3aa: CASSVNRGLNTGELFF
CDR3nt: TGTGCCAGCAGCGTAAACAGGGGCCTTAACACCGGGGAGCTGTTTTTT

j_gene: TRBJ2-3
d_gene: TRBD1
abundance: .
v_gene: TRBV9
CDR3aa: CASSPRTGGLDTQYF
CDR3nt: TGTGCCAGCAGCCCAAGGACAGGTGGATTAGATACGCAGTATTTT

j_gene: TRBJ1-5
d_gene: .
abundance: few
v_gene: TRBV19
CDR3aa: CASRPRGNQPQHF
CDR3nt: TGTGCCAGTAGGCCGCGGGGCAATCAGCCCCAGCATTTT

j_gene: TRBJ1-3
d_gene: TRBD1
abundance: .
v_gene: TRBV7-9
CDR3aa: CASSLLRGRSGNTIYF
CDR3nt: TGTGCCAGCAGCCTACTCAGGGGGAGATCTGGAAACACCATATATTTT

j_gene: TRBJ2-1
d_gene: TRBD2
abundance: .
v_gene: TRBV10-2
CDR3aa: CASREGLAVRQTYNEQFF
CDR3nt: TGCGCCAGCAGAGAGGGACTAGCCGTTCGACAGACATACAATGAGCAGTTCTTC

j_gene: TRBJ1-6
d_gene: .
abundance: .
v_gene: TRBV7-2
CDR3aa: CASSLAEGINSPLHF
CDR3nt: TGTGCCAGCAGCTTGGCGGAGGGAATCAATTCACCCCTCCACTTT

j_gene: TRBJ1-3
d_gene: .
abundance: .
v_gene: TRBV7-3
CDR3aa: CASSLFYGNTIYF
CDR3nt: TGTGCCAGCAGCTTATTTTATGGAAACACCATATATTTT

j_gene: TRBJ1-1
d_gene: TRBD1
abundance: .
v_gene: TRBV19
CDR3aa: CASSIEVAELRPGQGAGEAFF
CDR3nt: TGTGCCAGTAGTATAGAAGTAGCTGAGCTCCGTCCGGGACAGGGGGCTGGTGAAGCTTTCTTT

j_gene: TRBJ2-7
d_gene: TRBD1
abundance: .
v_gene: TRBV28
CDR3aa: CATSSGQGAYEQYF
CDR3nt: TGTGCCACCTCGTCTGGACAGGGGGCCTACGAGCAGTACTTC

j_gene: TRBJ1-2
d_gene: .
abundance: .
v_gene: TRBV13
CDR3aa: CASSSQQGRLRGYTF
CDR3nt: TGTGCCAGCAGCTCCCAACAGGGTCGATTAAGGGGCTACACCTTC

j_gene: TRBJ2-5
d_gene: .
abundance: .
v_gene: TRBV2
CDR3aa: CASSDRTVETQYF
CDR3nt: TGTGCCAGCAGTGATCGGACAGTAGAGACCCAGTACTTC

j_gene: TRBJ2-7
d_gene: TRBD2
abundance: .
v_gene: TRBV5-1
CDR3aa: CASSRGTSGGHEQYF
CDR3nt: TGCGCCAGCAGTCGTGGGACTAGCGGGGGCCACGAGCAGTACTTC

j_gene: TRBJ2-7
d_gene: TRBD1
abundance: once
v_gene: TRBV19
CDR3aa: CASAWTGGDYEQYF
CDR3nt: TGTGCCAGTGCCTGGACAGGGGGGGACTACGAGCAGTACTTC

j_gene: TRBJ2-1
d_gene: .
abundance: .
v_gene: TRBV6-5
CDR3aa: CASSYTRAKDEQFF
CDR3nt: TGTGCCAGCAGTTATACCAGGGCCAAGGATGAGCAGTTCTTC

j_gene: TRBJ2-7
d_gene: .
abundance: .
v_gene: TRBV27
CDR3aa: CASSFSGIGEQYF
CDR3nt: TGTGCCAGCAGTTTCTCGGGTATTGGAGAGCAGTACTTC

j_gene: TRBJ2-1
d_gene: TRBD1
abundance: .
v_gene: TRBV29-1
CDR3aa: CSVEDAAGQAYNEQFF
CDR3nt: TGCAGCGTTGAAGACGCGGCGGGACAGGCGTACAATGAGCAGTTCTTC

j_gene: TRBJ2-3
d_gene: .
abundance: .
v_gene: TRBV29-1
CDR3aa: CSVDYGSSGDTQYF
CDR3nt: TGCAGCGTTGATTACGGCAGCAGCGGGGATACGCAGTATTTT

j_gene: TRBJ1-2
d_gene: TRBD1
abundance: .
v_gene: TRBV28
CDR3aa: CASSINSGGGGYGYTF
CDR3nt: TGTGCCAGCAGTATCAATTCAGGGGGCGGAGGCTATGGCTACACCTTC

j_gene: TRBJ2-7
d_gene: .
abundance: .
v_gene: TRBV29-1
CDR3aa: CSVGGGPTYEQYF
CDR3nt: TGCAGCGTTGGGGGGGGGCCGACCTACGAGCAGTACTTC

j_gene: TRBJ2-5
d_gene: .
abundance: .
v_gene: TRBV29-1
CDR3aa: CSVAGTYVTQYF
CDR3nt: TGCAGCGTTGCCGGGACTTATGTGACCCAGTACTTC

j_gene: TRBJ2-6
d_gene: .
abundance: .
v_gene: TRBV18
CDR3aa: CASLSPGSGANVLTF
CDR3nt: TGTGCCAGTCTCTCCCCCGGGTCTGGGGCCAACGTCCTGACTTTC

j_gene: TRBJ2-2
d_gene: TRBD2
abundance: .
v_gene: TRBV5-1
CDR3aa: CASSLGLAGGRNTGELFF
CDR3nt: TGCGCCAGCAGCTTGGGCCTAGCGGGGGGAAGGAACACCGGGGAGCTGTTTTTT